The sequence of this TCR beta chain was determined in a study of cytomegalovirus exposure and HLA in healthy donors. Findings and limits, study-wide: TCR beta chain V- and J-gene trimming was linked, in a later analysis, to a missense variant in DCLRE1C.

This CDR3 has 15 amino acids. Trimming took 8 bases from V and 5 from J; bases not matched to a gene: 12. The germline gives CDR1 KGHSH, CDR2 LQKENI. This PCR relied on a set of 60 Vbeta primers and 13 Jbeta primers. The repertoire was sequenced with immunoSEQ multiplex PCR; TCRdb's copy has only in-frame clones and lacks some. The data contain about 25,000 clones, roughly 73% of them singletons. Concerning this clone: Its antigen is still unknown.

At collection, donors were nominally healthy, but unrecorded immune exposures were probable. The rearrangement uses TRBV18 and TRBJ2-1, with 7 nucleotides matching TRBD1. The sample consisted of PBMCs. This sequence was found in a male donor in good health and CMV-seronegative. Written as DNA, the CDR3 is TGTGCCAGCCGTCCATACAGGGGATTAGACAATGAGCAGTTCTTC. This gives the protein CASRPYRGLDNEQFF.